This T cell receptor (beta chain) was retrieved from a study of T cell repertoires in cytomegalovirus infection. Study as a whole: Matching HLA type and CMV infection were both indicated by public TCR beta signatures.

This clonotype was seen at least ten times. Its antigen is not known. The junction and the germline gene differ at one end; a read error may be behind it. CDR1 is SGHVS and CDR2 is FQNEAQ in the germline V gene. This CDR3 is built from 16 residues. TCRdb reprocessed the reads via MiXCR and lists one record per CDR3 protein. Here the sample spans nearly 650,000 distinct CDR3 sequences, 20% to 25% being singletons. Study-wide results and limits: HLA-C-restricted CMV clonotypes gave the most frequent clonotype in two of eight donors.

The V gene is TRBV7-8, the J gene TRBJ2-1, with 7 bases identical to TRBD2. This TCR derives from a human donor in good health (CMV status not recorded). Some clones in this sample may be carry-over from other donors' samples. Sequenced input: CD8+ T cells from PBMCs. In DNA form, the CDR3 reads TGTGCCAGCAGTGAGAGGGCTAGCGGACCAGGTGATGAGCAATTCTTC. Translating it yields CASSERASGPGDEQFF.